These 26 T cell receptor beta chains were all obtained from the same sample, sequenced in a study of blood T cell repertoires in COVID-19. The protocol was immunoSEQ multiplex PCR, while the TCRdb copy is restricted to in-frame clones and leaves out a portion. The repertoire holds about 150,000 clones, with 80% as singletons. Sequenced sample: peripheral blood. These receptors originate from a man aged 55 to 70 with acute or convalescent COVID-19.

The chain has TRBV6-5 and TRBJ1-1; D is uncertain. CDR3 length equals 14 residues. Trimming removed 4 bases from V and 4 bases from J, with 13 bases in between. Germline V gene sequence: CDR1 MNHEY, CDR2 SVGAGI. For the CDR3, the DNA is TGTGCCAGCAGTTTCAGGTCGGGGATCACTGAAGCTTTCTTT. Translation gives CASSFRSGITEAFF.

The rearrangement joins TRBV2 to TRBJ1-1; D call uncertain. This CDR3 region has 12 residues. V gave up 5 bases and J gave up 1 base, with 5 bases separating them. Germline lookup yields CDR1 SNHLY and CDR2 FYNNEI. The CDR3 sequence: CASSRQNTEAFF. The CDR3 nucleotides are TGTGCCAGCAGTCGACAGAACACTGAAGCTTTCTTT.

J is TRBJ2-5 and V is TRBV9; TRBD1 matches 7 bases. CDR3 length: 15 amino acids. V dropped 4 bases and J dropped 2; count of bases not matched to a gene: 8. In germline, CDR1 is SGDLS, CDR2 YYNGEE. This CDR3 reads CASSPRQGIQETQYF. CDR3 nucleotide sequence: TGTGCCAGCAGCCCAAGACAGGGCATTCAAGAGACCCAGTACTTC.

The rearrangement joins TRBV29-1 to TRBJ2-3, with 11 bases aligning to TRBD2. Germline V gene sequence: CDR1 SQVTM, CDR2 ANQGSEA. Trimming took 7 bases from V and 3 from J; bases not matched to a gene: 12. The CDR3 consists of 16 residues. CDR3 bases: TGCAGCGCTGGGGGTAGTACTAGCGGGAGAACAGATACGCAGTATTTT. Protein sequence: CSAGGSTSGRTDTQYF.

The chain combines TRBV4-2 with TRBJ2-7; TRBD1 aligns across 9 bases. Germline V gives CDR1 LGHNA, CDR2 YNFKEQ. This CDR3 region has 14 residues. V lost 0 bases and J lost 6; bases outside the gene matches: 3. CDR3 bases: TGTGCCAGCAGCCAAGAAGGACAGGGGCGCGAGCAGTACTTC. As protein: CASSQEGQGREQYF.

The chain couples TRBV14 to TRBJ2-1, with 9 positions matching TRBD1. The CDR3 totals 15 residues. The J segment lost 6 bases and the V segment lost 4 bases, leaving 7 bases of the junction unmatched. Germline V gene lookup returns CDR1 SGHDN and CDR2 FVKESK. CDR3 in DNA: TGTGCCAGCAGCCCCCGACAGGGGGGGTTCAATGAGCAGTTCTTC. It translates to CASSPRQGGFNEQFF.

This clone has just a few counts. V is TRBV4-3 and J is TRBJ1-2; the D is unclear. Germline values: CDR1 LGHNA, CDR2 YSLEER. The CDR3 consists of 14 residues. V was pared by 0 bases and J by 5 bases, with 10 bases between. The CDR3, as DNA: TGCGCCAGCAGCCAAGACGGCAGGAGGTATGGCTACACCTTC. It codes for CASSQDGRRYGYTF.

The chain couples TRBV3-1 (or the pseudogene TRBV3-2) to TRBJ2-5; maybe TRBD1 (5 bases). Germline CDR1 is LGHDT and CDR2 is YNNKEL (reference sequence). The CDR3 is 13 residues long. V gave up 1 base and J gave up 5 bases, with 8 bases separating them. In nucleotides, the CDR3 is TGTGCCAGCAGCCAAGCTCCAGGGGAGACCCAGTACTTC. Translation gives CASSQAPGETQYF.

This chain joins TRBV5-1 and TRBJ2-3; D possibly corresponds to TRBD1 (5 bases). Per the germline V gene, CDR1 is SGHRS and CDR2 is YFSETQ. This CDR3 contains 16 residues. V gave up 4 bases and J gave up 2 bases, with 17 bases separating them. CDR3 sequence (DNA): TGCGCCAGCAGCCCGACAGAAAATCAACCCACAGATACGCAGTATTTT. Translated: CASSPTENQPTDTQYF.

This chain joins TRBV7-9 and TRBJ1-1; the match to TRBD1 covers 7 bases. CDR1 is SEHNR and CDR2 is FQNEAQ in the germline V gene (reference sequence). The CDR3 loop spans 14 amino acids. Trimming at V came to 2 bases and at J to 4 bases, leaving 4 bases not matched to a gene. CDR3 loop: CASSLREGATEAFF. The CDR3 DNA reads TGTGCCAGCAGCTTACGGGAGGGGGCCACTGAAGCTTTCTTT.

This chain uses TRBV18 with TRBJ1-4, with TRBD1 matching 8 bases. V lost 4 bases to trimming and J lost 7 bases; unmatched junction nucleotides: 8. CDR3 size: 15 residues. In germline, CDR1 is KGHSH, CDR2 LQKENI. The CDR3 loop reads CASSLGQGLGEKLFF. The CDR3 DNA is TGTGCCAGCTCACTCGGACAGGGTCTTGGTGAAAAACTGTTTTTT.

The V call is TRBV28, the J call TRBJ1-5; 7 positions match TRBD1. V gave up 8 bases and J gave up 3 bases; unmatched junction bases: 13. This CDR3 comprises 16 residues. In germline, CDR1 is MDHEN, CDR2 SYDVKM. The CDR3 bases are TGTGCCAGCGGGGAGACAGGGATAGGATACAATCAGCCCCAGCATTTT. Translated, it gives CASGETGIGYNQPQHF.

As for this clone: Other DNA sequences in this specimen translate into the identical CDR3. CDR3 bases: TGTGCCAGCAGTGAGGAGGGGACAGGGTATGGCTACACCTTC. It yields the protein CASSEEGTGYGYTF. The chain carries TRBV2 and TRBJ1-2; 9 nucleotides agree with TRBD1. V dropped 3 bases and J dropped 5; count of bases not matched to a gene: 4. The CDR3 spans 14 residues. The germline CDR1 and CDR2 sequences are SNHLY and FYNNEI. Together with reference TRBV2 and TRBJ1-2, the CDR3 gives the full variable domain: EPEVTQTPSHQVTQMGQEVILRCVPISNHLYFYWYRQILGQKVEFLVSFYNNEISEKSEIFDDQFSVERPDGSNFTLKIRSTKLEDSAMYFCASSEEGTGYGYTFGSGTRLTVV.

This clone showed up just a few times. This rearrangement joins TRBV28 to TRBJ1-5; D remains unclear. V was shortened by 4 bases and J by 0 bases, with 13 bases between the two germline ends. The length of the CDR3 is 16 residues. Germline loops: CDR1 MDHEN, CDR2 SYDVKM. The CDR3 loop reads CASSYKYSYSNQPQHF. The DNA of the CDR3 is TGTGCCAGCAGTTACAAATACAGTTATAGCAATCAGCCCCAGCATTTT. The whole variable domain, filled in from reference TRBV28 and TRBJ1-5, reads DVKVTQSSRYLVKRTGEKVFLECVQDMDHENMFWYRQDPGLGLRLIYFSYDVKMKEKGDIPEGYSVSREKKERFSLILESASTNQTSMYLCASSYKYSYSNQPQHFGDGTRLSIL.

This clone was detected only a few times. The rearrangement joins TRBV30 to TRBJ1-5, with unresolved D. The CDR3 sequence is 13 residues long. CDR1 is GTSNPN and CDR2 is SVGIG in the germline V gene (reference sequence). Trimming took 1 base from V and 2 from J, leaving 6 bases between them. The CDR3, as DNA: TGTGCCTGGAGTGAGTCGGGCAATCAGCCCCAGCATTTT. It encodes CAWSESGNQPQHF.

This clone was detected a few times. The chain combines TRBV9 with TRBJ2-1; possibly TRBD2 for D (6 bases). Trimming cost V 4 bases and J 4 bases, with 18 bases left between them. The CDR3 totals 16 residues. Germline CDR1 reads SGDLS; CDR2 reads YYNGEE. The CDR3 loop is CASSTAGTRPYNEQFF. Here the CDR3 DNA reads TGTGCCAGCAGCACAGCCGGGACTCGGCCGTACAATGAGCAGTTCTTC.

There are a few counts of this clone. J is TRBJ1-3 and V is TRBV19; D ambiguous. Trimming pared 4 bases from V and 0 bases from J, leaving 22 bases between. This CDR3 has 19 amino acids. Germline V gene data show CDR1 as LNHDA and CDR2 as SQIVND (reference sequence). The CDR3 protein is CASSNPNWQQGSSGNTIYF. The CDR3 DNA is TGTGCCAGTAGTAACCCCAACTGGCAACAAGGGAGCTCTGGAAACACCATATATTTT.

The J gene is TRBJ2-4, the V gene TRBV14, with a tentative D call TRBD2 (6 bases). Germline V CDR1 and CDR2: SGHDN, FVKESK. V was trimmed by 4 bases and J by 0 bases, leaving 13 bases between them. The CDR3 consists of 16 residues. The CDR3 is CASSPGRAGAKNIQYF. The CDR3, as DNA: TGTGCCAGCAGCCCAGGAAGAGCGGGAGCCAAAAACATTCAGTACTTC. Full variable domain (remainder filled in from reference TRBV14 and TRBJ2-4): EAGVTQFPSHSVIEKGQTVTLRCDPISGHDNLYWYRRVMGKEIKFLLHFVKESKQDESGMPNNRFLAERTGGTYSTLKVQPAELEDSGVYFCASSPGRAGAKNIQYFGAGTRLSVL.

This clone has only one observation. This chain uses TRBV4-1 with TRBJ1-5, with D possibly being TRBD1 (6 bases). The CDR3 consists of 21 residues. Germline lookup yields CDR1 MGHRA and CDR2 YSYEKL. The V and J ends lost 4 bases and 1 base respectively, with 29 bases between them. CDR3: CASSPQVLGTPFRRSNQPQHF. The CDR3 DNA follows: TGCGCCAGCAGCCCCCAGGTTTTAGGGACACCCTTCAGGCGAAGCAATCAGCCCCAGCATTTT.

The gene calls are TRBV28 and TRBJ1-2; 9 bases map to TRBD1. The CDR3 covers 15 residues. The V gene's germline CDR1 is MDHEN and CDR2 SYDVKM. The V gene end was trimmed by 6 bases and the J gene end by 8 bases; junction bases not matched to a gene: 13. CDR3 sequence: CASRPRDREMGGYTF. DNA of the CDR3: TGTGCCAGCAGACCGAGGGACAGGGAGATGGGGGGCTACACCTTC.

The chain uses TRBV2 and TRBJ1-4; 8 positions agree with TRBD1. CDR1 is SNHLY, CDR2 FYNNEI, per germline. The V segment lost 10 bases and the J segment 8 bases; nucleotides outside the gene matches: 9. This CDR3 has 13 amino acids. This CDR3 is CATSGQAGEKLFF. The DNA of the CDR3 is TGTGCCACCTCGGGACAGGCCGGCGAAAAACTGTTTTTT.

The chain is built from TRBV3-1 (or the pseudogene TRBV3-2) and TRBJ2-7; a weak D match, TRBD1 (5 bases). The CDR3 has 14 amino acids. Trimming stripped 0 bases from V and 3 bases from J, with 9 bases between. Germline V CDR1 and CDR2: LGHDT, YNNKEL (reference sequence). CDR3 sequence (DNA): TGTGCCAGCAGCCAAGACTTTCAGGGCTACGAGCAGTACTTC. Translation: CASSQDFQGYEQYF.

This chain joins TRBV10-3 and TRBJ1-2; 8 bases align to TRBD1. This CDR3 comprises 15 residues. The ends lost 0 bases at V and 4 bases at J; junction bases unmatched: 4. Germline V lookup: CDR1 ENHRY, CDR2 SYGVKD. CDR3 bases: TGTGCCATCAGTGAGTCTAGGACAGGGAGCTATGGCTACACCTTC. Its translation is CAISESRTGSYGYTF.

With regard to this clone: The same CDR3 can be traced to other DNA sequences in this sample. The J gene is TRBJ1-5, the V gene TRBV28, with a tentative D call TRBD1 (6 bases). Germline CDR1 reads MDHEN; CDR2 reads SYDVKM. The V and J ends lost 6 bases and 6 bases respectively, with 9 bases between them. The CDR3 is 12 amino acids. The CDR3 DNA reads as TGTGCCAGCAGCCAAGGGGGTCAGCCCCAGCATTTT. It translates to CASSQGGQPQHF.

Regarding this clone: In the same sample, other DNA sequences code for this CDR3. J is TRBJ1-4 and V is TRBV5-1, with a weak D call TRBD1 (5 bases). The CDR3 runs to 16 residues. The V end was cut by 0 bases, the J end by 0 bases, with 9 bases between. The germline V gene encodes CDR1 SGHRS and CDR2 YFSETQ. The CDR3 loop reads CASSLGQGATNEKLFF. The CDR3 DNA follows: TGCGCCAGCAGCTTGGGGCAGGGTGCAACTAATGAAAAACTGTTTTTT.

The V call is TRBV5-4, the J call TRBJ1-3; 7 bases fit TRBD1. J gave up 13 bases and V 0 bases, and 7 bases lay outside the gene matches. Germline V gives CDR1 SGHNT, CDR2 YYREEE (reference sequence). The CDR3 covers 13 residues. The CDR3 reads CASSLARDSEIYF. The CDR3, as DNA: TGTGCCAGCAGCTTGGCCCGGGACAGTGAGATATATTTT.